The 30 T cell receptor beta chains below come from one sample, sequenced in a study of T cells after yellow fever vaccination. TCRdb redid the calling of the 5' RACE reads with MiXCR, one entry per CDR3 protein. The sample carries some 600,000 distinct CDR3 sequences, around a sixth recorded once. The material sequenced was PBMCs, taken 5 days after the first yellow fever vaccination. The receptors were gathered from a man aged 18 to 30 who received the YFV17D yellow fever vaccine.

This clonotype was recorded a few times. This chain joins TRBV7-9 and TRBJ2-4; 7 positions agree with TRBD2. Per germline, CDR1 SEHNR and CDR2 FQNEAQ (reference sequence). After removal of 5 bases from V and 0 bases from J, the junction contained 10 bases not matched to a gene. This CDR3 region has 17 residues. In DNA form, the CDR3 reads TGTGCCAGCAGCCCAGCGTCGGGGGGATTAGCCAAAAACATTCAGTACTTC. Translated: CASSPASGGLAKNIQYF.

This sequence joins TRBV5-1 and TRBJ2-5; no firm D call. V gave up 2 bases and J gave up 4 bases, with 9 bases separating them. Germline-derived CDR1 and CDR2 are SGHRS and YFSETQ. The CDR3 runs to 13 residues. The chain's CDR3 is CASSLGYAETQYF. For the CDR3, the DNA is TGCGCCAGCAGCTTAGGTTACGCAGAGACCCAGTACTTC.

A single count supports this clonotype. The CDR3 spells CASSDRESINQPQHF. The DNA of the CDR3 is TGTGCCAGCAGTGACAGGGAGTCCATCAATCAGCCCCAGCATTTT. V gene TRBV12-3 or TRBV12-4 combines with J gene TRBJ1-5, with 7 bases that match TRBD1. This CDR3 has 15 amino acids. The J segment lost 3 bases and the V segment lost 5 bases, leaving 7 bases of the junction unmatched.

The V call is TRBV5-1, the J call TRBJ1-1; D remains ambiguous. V lost 0 bases, J lost 7 bases, and 7 bases lay in between. This CDR3 has 12 amino acids. Germline loops: CDR1 SGHRS, CDR2 YFSETQ. CDR3 nucleotide sequence: TGCGCCAGCAGCTTGGTGAAGGATGAAGCTTTCTTT. It translates to CASSLVKDEAFF. The variable domain in full, completed from reference TRBV5-1 and TRBJ1-1, reads KAGVTQTPRYLIKTRGQQVTLSCSPISGHRSVSWYQQTPGQGLQFLFEYFSETQRNKGNFPGRFSGRQFSNSRSEMNVSTLELGDSALYLCASSLVKDEAFFGQGTRLTVV.

This clonotype appeared many times. This chain links TRBV12-3 or TRBV12-4 with TRBJ2-7; TRBD2 agrees at 10 bases. V was pared by 7 bases and J by 3 bases, with 6 bases of the junction left unmatched. The CDR3 spans 14 residues. CDR3 nucleotide sequence: TGTGCCAGCACCGGTCTAGCGGGGGACTACGAGCAGTACTTC. This codes for CASTGLAGDYEQYF.

This clonotype appeared many times. V gene TRBV6-5 combines with J gene TRBJ1-5; tentatively, D is TRBD1 (5 bases). Trimming left V 0 bases short and J 1 base short, with 7 bases between. CDR1 is MNHEY, CDR2 SVGAGI, per germline. CDR3 length: 15 amino acids. CDR3 bases: TGTGCCAGCAGTTACTCAGCAGGGAGCAATCAGCCCCAGCATTTT. It specifies CASSYSAGSNQPQHF.

The chain joins TRBV20-1 to TRBJ2-1, with unresolved D. Germline V gene data show CDR1 as DFQATT and CDR2 as SNEGSKA (reference sequence). V was cut by 0 bases and J by 2 bases, with 5 bases left in between. The length of the CDR3 is 13 residues. CDR3 residues: CSARDTAYNEQFF. The CDR3 nucleotides are TGCAGTGCTAGAGACACAGCCTACAATGAGCAGTTCTTC.

The rearrangement links TRBV29-1 to TRBJ2-5; TRBD2 might be the D (5 bases). CDR1 SQVTM and CDR2 ANQGSEA come from the germline V gene. The CDR3 has 14 residues. Trimming removed 4 bases at V and 0 bases at J, with 12 bases between. CDR3 coding DNA: TGCAGCGTTGTAAAGGGAGCGTACCAAGAGACCCAGTACTTC. It codes for CSVVKGAYQETQYF. The whole variable domain, filled in from reference TRBV29-1 and TRBJ2-5, reads SAVISQKPSRDICQRGTSLTIQCQVDSQVTMMFWYRQQPGQSLTLIATANQGSEATYESGFVIDKFPISRPNLTFSTLTVSNMSPEDSSIYLCSVVKGAYQETQYFGPGTRLLVL.

The chain carries TRBV4-1 and TRBJ1-5; weak D call: TRBD1 (5 bases). V was pared by 0 bases and J by 0 bases, with 12 bases between. The CDR3 sequence is 17 residues long. Germline V lookup: CDR1 MGHRA, CDR2 YSYEKL. The CDR3 region is CASSQDGTVYSNQPQHF. The CDR3 DNA reads as TGCGCCAGCAGCCAAGATGGGACGGTTTATAGCAATCAGCCCCAGCATTTT.

The rearrangement joins TRBV5-1 to TRBJ1-3, with 10 bases matching TRBD1. Germline CDR1 SGHRS, CDR2 YFSETQ. This CDR3 spans 16 amino acids. Trimming at V came to 4 bases and at J to 4 bases, leaving 8 bases not matched to a gene. The CDR3, as DNA: TGCGCCAGCAGCCCCGGGACAGGGGCTAACGGAAACACCATATATTTT. Residues: CASSPGTGANGNTIYF.

In its sample, this clonotype was seen a few times. This sequence joins TRBV27 and TRBJ1-1, with D unresolved. The CDR3 has 13 amino acids. Trimming removed 8 bases from V and 2 bases from J, with 12 bases in between. Germline values: CDR1 MNHEY, CDR2 SMNVEV (reference sequence). The CDR3 bases are TGTGCCAGCGGGTCCCAGGACAACACTGAAGCTTTCTTT. Its translation: CASGSQDNTEAFF.

This clonotype was seen more than once but under ten times. The CDR3 region has the DNA TGCGCCAGCAGCTTGGATGTCAGACCTTATAATTCACCCCTCCACTTT. It codes for CASSLDVRPYNSPLHF. The chain is built from TRBV5-1 and TRBJ1-6; D is unresolved. The germline gives CDR1 SGHRS, CDR2 YFSETQ. V shed 0 bases and J shed 4 bases, with 11 bases lying between them. This CDR3 has 16 residues. The full variable domain, its missing parts supplied by reference TRBV5-1 and TRBJ1-6, is KAGVTQTPRYLIKTRGQQVTLSCSPISGHRSVSWYQQTPGQGLQFLFEYFSETQRNKGNFPGRFSGRQFSNSRSEMNVSTLELGDSALYLCASSLDVRPYNSPLHFGNGTRLTVT.

This clonotype was observed a few times. The CDR3 DNA is TGTGCCACTTCGGACAGGTGGGCAGATACGCAGTATTTT. Its translation is CATSDRWADTQYF. The chain carries TRBV19 and TRBJ2-3; 7 bases are shared with TRBD1. There are 13 residues in the CDR3. V lost 10 bases to trimming and J lost 4 bases; unmatched junction nucleotides: 8. CDR1 LNHDA and CDR2 SQIVND come from the germline V gene (reference sequence).

Only a few counts were recorded for this clonotype. The chain joins TRBV12-3 or TRBV12-4 to TRBJ1-6; no clear D gene. CDR3 length: 15 amino acids. The V end was cut by 5 bases, the J end by 3 bases, with 11 bases between. CDR3 DNA: TGTGCCAGCAGTCTGGCGGCTAACTATAATTCACCCCTCCACTTT. Residues: CASSLAANYNSPLHF.

The J gene is TRBJ2-2, the V gene TRBV5-1; 9 positions match TRBD1. The CDR3 loop spans 18 amino acids. The germline CDR1 and CDR2 sequences are SGHRS and YFSETQ. V gave up 1 base and J gave up 5 bases; unmatched junction bases: 12. The CDR3: CASSLMEQGAFGTGELFF. The CDR3 DNA is TGCGCCAGCAGCTTGATGGAACAGGGGGCTTTTGGGACCGGGGAGCTGTTTTTT. Full variable domain (missing parts from reference TRBV5-1 and TRBJ2-2): KAGVTQTPRYLIKTRGQQVTLSCSPISGHRSVSWYQQTPGQGLQFLFEYFSETQRNKGNFPGRFSGRQFSNSRSEMNVSTLELGDSALYLCASSLMEQGAFGTGELFFGEGSRLTVL.

This chain joins TRBV5-1 and TRBJ2-7; 9 bases match TRBD2. The CDR3 sequence is 13 residues long. Germline CDR1 SGHRS, CDR2 YFSETQ. Trimming removed 4 bases from V and 7 bases from J; junction bases left unmatched: 6. CDR3 nucleotide sequence: TGCGCCAGCAGCCGTAGCGGGGGCGGTGAGCAGTACGTC. It codes for CASSRSGGGEQYV.

This chain uses TRBV12-3 or TRBV12-4 with TRBJ1-1, with 7 nucleotides matching TRBD1. Losses at the gene ends were 5 bases for V and 0 bases for J; bases not matched to a gene: 6. The CDR3 has 15 amino acids. CDR3 amino acids: CASSRTGQLNTEAFF. The CDR3 bases are TGTGCCAGCAGTCGAACGGGACAGTTGAACACTGAAGCTTTCTTT.

The chain carries TRBV2 and TRBJ1-2; 7 nucleotides align to TRBD1. This CDR3 is 12 amino acids long. V lost 6 bases, J lost 5 bases, and 3 bases stayed unmatched. CDR1 is SNHLY, CDR2 FYNNEI, per germline. CDR3: CASSRDRYGYTF. The CDR3 bases are TGTGCCAGCAGCCGGGACAGATATGGCTACACCTTC.

The gene calls are TRBV7-3 and TRBJ2-2; D gene ambiguous. The germline gives CDR1 SGHTA, CDR2 FQGTGA. The CDR3 runs to 12 residues. V was pared by 5 bases and J by 3 bases, with 4 bases between. CDR3 amino acids: CASSIYTGELFF. The CDR3, as DNA: TGTGCCAGCAGCATTTACACCGGGGAGCTGTTTTTT.

The rearrangement links TRBV6-1 to TRBJ2-3, with TRBD2 matching 13 bases. Trimming removed 7 bases from V and 3 bases from J; junction bases left unmatched: 16. Germline V lookup: CDR1 MNHNS, CDR2 SASEGT. There are 19 residues in the CDR3. The CDR3 is CASKRSGLAGARLTDTQYF. DNA of the CDR3: TGTGCCAGCAAACGAAGTGGACTAGCGGGGGCGAGGCTTACAGATACGCAGTATTTT.

This sequence joins TRBV18 and TRBJ1-2, with 8 bases lining up with TRBD1. The V segment lost 5 bases and the J segment 4 bases; nucleotides outside the gene matches: 15. Germline V CDR1 and CDR2: KGHSH, LQKENI. The CDR3 is 17 residues long. CDR3 sequence (DNA): TGTGCCAGCTCATCCGGGACAGGACTAAATAGTGGCTATGGCTACACCTTC. This encodes CASSSGTGLNSGYGYTF.

CDR3 protein: CASSLNQGSGWPQHF. The CDR3 bases are TGTGCCAGCAGCTTAAATCAGGGATCTGGCTGGCCCCAGCATTTT. The chain combines TRBV7-6 with TRBJ1-5; D possibly corresponds to TRBD1 (5 bases). This CDR3 has 15 residues. Between the trimmed V and J ends, which lost 2 bases and 9 bases, there was a span of 17 bases. Germline assignment: CDR1 SGHVS and CDR2 FNYEAQ. Combining the CDR3 with reference TRBV7-6 and TRBJ1-5 gives the whole variable domain GAGVSQSPRYKVTKRGQDVALRCDPISGHVSLYWYRQALGQGPEFLTYFNYEAQQDKSGLPNDRFSAERPEGSISTLTIQRTEQRDSAMYRCASSLNQGSGWPQHFGDGTRLSIL.

About this clonotype itself: A read error may produce the germline difference seen at one junction end. This rearrangement joins TRBV4-2 to TRBJ2-3, with D unclear. Germline V CDR1 and CDR2: LGHNA, YNFKEQ. The CDR3 sequence is 15 residues long. CDR3 residues: CASTQATRSTDTQYF. The CDR3 region has the DNA TGTGCCAGCACCCAAGCGACCAGAAGCACAGATACGCAGTATTTT.

This sequence joins TRBV7-2 and TRBJ2-1; possible D gene TRBD2, 5 bases. Germline CDR1 SGHTA, CDR2 FQGNSA. Trimming pared 1 base from V and 8 bases from J, leaving 15 bases between. The CDR3 length is 15 residues. CDR3 sequence: CASSLDWLAGDEQFF. The CDR3 region has the DNA TGTGCCAGCAGCTTAGACTGGCTAGCCGGGGATGAGCAGTTCTTC.

This clonotype has more than one count but fewer than ten. This sequence joins TRBV12-3 or TRBV12-4 and TRBJ1-4; possibly TRBD1 for D (6 bases). CDR3 length: 16 residues. V was clipped by 2 bases and J by 2 bases, with 12 bases between them. CDR3 bases: TGTGCCAGCAGTTTATGGTTGGGGGCGACTAATGAAAAACTGTTTTTT. This codes for CASSLWLGATNEKLFF.

This clonotype was counted a few times. The genes are TRBV4-2 and TRBJ1-1; unclear D gene. The V gene's germline CDR1 is LGHNA and CDR2 YNFKEQ. The CDR3 has 16 residues. Trimming removed 0 bases at V and 0 bases at J, with 11 bases between. The CDR3 spells CASSQDSALVNTEAFF. As DNA, the CDR3 is TGTGCCAGCAGCCAAGATTCGGCACTAGTGAACACTGAAGCTTTCTTT.

This clonotype was seen a handful of times. The chain uses TRBV4-1 and TRBJ2-1; possible D gene TRBD2, 7 bases. The CDR3 sequence is 16 residues long. V was trimmed by 0 bases and J by 8 bases, leaving 17 bases between them. The germline V gene has CDR1 MGHRA and CDR2 YSYEKL. CDR3 nucleotide sequence: TGCGCCAGCAGCCAAGATGATGAGGGGGGGCTGGATGAGCAGTTCTTC. The encoded protein is CASSQDDEGGLDEQFF.

This clonotype was picked up a small number of times. V gene TRBV3-1 combines with J gene TRBJ2-7, with TRBD2 as a possible D gene (6 bases). CDR1 and CDR2 from the germline V gene are LGHDT and YNNKEL (reference sequence). V was trimmed by 4 bases and J by 6 bases, leaving 13 bases between them. CDR3 size: 13 residues. CDR3 DNA: TGTGCCAGCAGCCCCGGGACTTTTCCCGAGCAGTACTTC. This codes for CASSPGTFPEQYF.

This chain joins TRBV4-1 and TRBJ2-1, with TRBD2 matching 8 bases. This CDR3 has 15 amino acids. The trim removed 0 bases at V and 2 bases at J, leaving 0 bases unmatched. The germline V gene encodes CDR1 MGHRA and CDR2 YSYEKL. CDR3 residues: CASSQDSGAYNEQFF. The CDR3 bases are TGCGCCAGCAGCCAAGATAGCGGGGCCTACAATGAGCAGTTCTTC.

This clonotype was picked up a small number of times. The V call is TRBV7-2, the J call TRBJ1-1; perhaps TRBD1 as D (5 bases). Germline CDR1 SGHTA, CDR2 FQGNSA. The CDR3 is 13 amino acids. V dropped 5 bases and J dropped 6 bases, with 13 bases sitting between them. The CDR3 spells CASSPGGGPEAFF. In DNA, the CDR3 is TGTGCCAGCAGCCCGGGGGGGGGACCTGAAGCTTTCTTT.